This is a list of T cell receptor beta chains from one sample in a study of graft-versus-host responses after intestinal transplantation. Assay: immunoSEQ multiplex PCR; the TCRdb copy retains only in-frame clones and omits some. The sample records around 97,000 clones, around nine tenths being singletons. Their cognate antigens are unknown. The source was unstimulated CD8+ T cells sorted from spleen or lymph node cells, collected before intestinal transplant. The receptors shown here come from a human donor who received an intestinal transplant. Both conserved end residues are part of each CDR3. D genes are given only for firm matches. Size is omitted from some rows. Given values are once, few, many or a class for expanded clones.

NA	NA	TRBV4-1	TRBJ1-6	CASSQDEVGDNSPLHF	TGCGCCAGCAGCCAAGACGAGGTTGGAGATAATTCACCCCTCCACTTT
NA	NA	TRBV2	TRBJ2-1	CATLAGQGNEQFF	TGTGCCACCCTAGCGGGACAGGGCAATGAGCAGTTCTTC
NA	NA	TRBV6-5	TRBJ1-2	CASSYGPGTINYGYTF	TGTGCCAGCAGTTACGGGCCCGGGACAATAAACTATGGCTACACCTTC
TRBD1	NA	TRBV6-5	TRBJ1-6	CASSGTGDNSPLHF	TGTGCCAGCAGTGGGACAGGAGATAATTCACCCCTCCACTTT
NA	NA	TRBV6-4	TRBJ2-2	CASSEATDTGELFF	TGTGCCAGCAGTGAAGCGACAGACACCGGGGAGCTGTTTTTT
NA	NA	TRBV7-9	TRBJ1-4	CASSRTRALNEKLFF	TGTGCCAGCAGCCGAACAAGGGCTTTGAATGAAAAACTGTTTTTT
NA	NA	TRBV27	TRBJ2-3	CASRVAGGTQGYF	NA
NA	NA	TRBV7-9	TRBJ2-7	CASSLPTGPRGYEQYF	TGTGCCAGCAGCTTGCCCACAGGGCCCCGGGGTTACGAGCAGTACTTC
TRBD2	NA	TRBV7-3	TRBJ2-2	CASSSGGSFTGELFF	TGTGCCAGCAGCTCTGGCGGGAGTTTCACCGGGGAGCTGTTTTTT
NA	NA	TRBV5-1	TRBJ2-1	CASSSQFEGGHNNEQFF	TGCGCCAGCAGCTCTCAGTTTGAGGGGGGCCATAACAATGAGCAGTTCTTC
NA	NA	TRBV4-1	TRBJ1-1	CATKPGVLWGPPPNTEAFF	TGCGCCACCAAACCCGGCGTTTTATGGGGGCCCCCCCCAAACACTGAAGCTTTCTTT
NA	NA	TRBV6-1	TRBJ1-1	CASSEWGDNTEAFF	TGTGCCAGCAGTGAATGGGGGGATAACACTGAAGCTTTCTTT
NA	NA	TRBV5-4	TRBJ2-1	CASSRSGDDEQFF	TGTGCCAGCAGCCGCTCGGGGGATGATGAGCAGTTCTTC
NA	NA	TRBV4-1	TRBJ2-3	CASSQLGDTQYF	TGCGCCAGCAGCCAATTGGGGGATACGCAGTATTTT
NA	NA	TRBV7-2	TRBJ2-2	CASSLGPRDTGELFF	TGTGCCAGCAGCTTAGGACCAAGGGACACCGGGGAGCTGTTTTTT
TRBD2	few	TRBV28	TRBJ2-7	CASSLAGGSYEQYF	TGTGCCAGCAGCTTAGCGGGGGGGTCCTACGAGCAGTACTTC
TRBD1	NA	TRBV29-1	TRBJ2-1	CSGTGQSYNEQFF	TGCAGCGGGACGGGACAGAGCTACAATGAGCAGTTCTTC
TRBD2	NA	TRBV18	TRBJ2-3	CASDSGRAVDTQYF	TGTGCCAGCGATAGCGGGAGGGCCGTAGATACGCAGTATTTT
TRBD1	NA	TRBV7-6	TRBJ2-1	CASSSTGQGAYNEQFF	TGTGCCAGCAGCTCTACGGGACAGGGGGCCTACAATGAGCAGTTCTTC
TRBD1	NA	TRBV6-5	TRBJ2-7	CASSYLQGVNEQYF	TGTGCCAGCAGTTACTTACAGGGGGTAAACGAGCAGTACTTC
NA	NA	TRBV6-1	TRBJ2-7	CASDGALSYEQYF	TGTGCCAGCGACGGGGCCCTCTCCTACGAGCAGTACTTC
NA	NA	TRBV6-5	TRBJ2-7	CASIGVYEQYF	TGTGCCAGCATTGGAGTCTACGAGCAGTACTTC
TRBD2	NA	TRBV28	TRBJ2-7	CASTPTSGSSYEQYF	TGTGCCAGCACCCCCACTAGCGGGAGCTCCTACGAGCAGTACTTC
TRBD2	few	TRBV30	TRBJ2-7	CAAGVYEQYF	TGCGCCGCGGGGGTGTACGAGCAGTACTTC
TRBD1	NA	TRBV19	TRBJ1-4	CASSLTGGVREKLFF	TGTGCCAGTAGCCTGACAGGGGGGGTTCGGGAAAAACTGTTTTTT
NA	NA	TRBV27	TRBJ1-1	CASSSRVTIPMNTEAFF	TGTGCCAGCAGTTCCCGGGTTACCATCCCCATGAACACTGAAGCTTTCTTT
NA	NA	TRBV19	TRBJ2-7	CASSISMTSAYEQYF	TGTGCCAGTAGTATAAGTATGACCTCCGCCTACGAGCAGTACTTC
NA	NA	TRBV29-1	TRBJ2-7	CSVEDPARTSYEQYF	TGCAGCGTTGAAGACCCAGCGAGGACCTCCTACGAGCAGTACTTC
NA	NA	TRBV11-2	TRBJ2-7	CASTSGYYEQYF	TGTGCCAGCACCTCTGGGTACTACGAGCAGTACTTC
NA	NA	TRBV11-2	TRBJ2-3	CASSLLSDPPYF	TGTGCCAGCAGCTTACTCTCAGATCCTCCGTATTTT
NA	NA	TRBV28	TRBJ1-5	CASSLGTGYSNQPQHF	TGTGCCAGCAGTTTGGGGACGGGGTATAGCAATCAGCCCCAGCATTTT
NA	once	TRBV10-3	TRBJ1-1	CAIRPSSNTEAFF	TGTGCCATCAGGCCCTCGTCGAACACTGAAGCTTTCTTT
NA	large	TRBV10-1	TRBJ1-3	CASSESALMGGNTIYF	TGCGCCAGCAGTGAGTCGGCCCTTATGGGAGGAAACACCATATATTTT
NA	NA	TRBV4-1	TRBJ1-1	CASSPIGGEVTEAFF	TGCGCCAGCAGCCCCATCGGAGGGGAGGTCACTGAAGCTTTCTTT
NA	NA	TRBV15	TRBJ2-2	CATSTMKNTGELFF	TGTGCCACCAGCACCATGAAAAACACCGGGGAGCTGTTTTTT
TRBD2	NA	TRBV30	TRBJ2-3	CAWAAGDTDTQYF	TGTGCCTGGGCAGCGGGGGACACAGATACGCAGTATTTT
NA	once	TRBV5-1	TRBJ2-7	CASSLGIPYEQYF	TGCGCCAGCAGCTTGGGTATCCCCTACGAGCAGTACTTC
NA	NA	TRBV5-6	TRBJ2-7	CASSFEGLTEQYF	TGTGCCAGCAGCTTTGAGGGACTTACTGAGCAGTACTTC
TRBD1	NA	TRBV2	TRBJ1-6	CASRIGQGADNSPLHF	TGTGCCAGCAGAATTGGACAGGGGGCCGATAATTCACCCCTCCACTTT
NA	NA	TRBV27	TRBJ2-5	CASSGSVGQETQYF	TGTGCCAGCAGTGGGAGTGTCGGGCAAGAGACCCAGTACTTC
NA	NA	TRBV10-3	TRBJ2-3	CAITPAENTDTQYF	TGTGCCATCACTCCGGCGGAAAACACAGATACGCAGTATTTT
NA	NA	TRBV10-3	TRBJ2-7	CAIGDGVQEQYF	TGTGCCATCGGGGACGGGGTTCAAGAGCAGTACTTC
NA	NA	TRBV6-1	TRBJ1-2	CASRDGGGNYGYTF	TGTGCCAGCAGGGATGGTGGTGGGAACTATGGCTACACCTTC
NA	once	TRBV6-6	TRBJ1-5	CASSYRAGDQPQHF	TGTGCCAGCAGTTACAGGGCAGGGGATCAGCCCCAGCATTTT
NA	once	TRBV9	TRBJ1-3	CASRSGNTIYF	TGTGCCAGCCGGTCTGGAAACACCATATATTTT
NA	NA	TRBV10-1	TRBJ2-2	CASSVTGNTGELFF	TGCGCCAGCAGCGTGACAGGGAACACCGGGGAGCTGTTTTTT
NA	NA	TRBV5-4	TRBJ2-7	CASSSVTRGEQYF	TGTGCCAGCAGCTCGGTCACTAGGGGCGAGCAGTACTTC
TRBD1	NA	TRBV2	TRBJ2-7	CASSEPTGATYEQYF	TGTGCCAGCAGTGAACCGACAGGGGCAACCTACGAGCAGTACTTC
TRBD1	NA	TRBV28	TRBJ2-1	CASSYAGTGLYNEQFF	TGTGCCAGCAGTTATGCTGGGACAGGATTATACAATGAGCAGTTCTTC
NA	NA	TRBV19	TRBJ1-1	CASSLGNTEAFF	TGTGCCAGTAGTTTGGGGAACACTGAAGCTTTCTTT
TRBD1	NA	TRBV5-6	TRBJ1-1	CASSTGTAEAFF	TGTGCCAGCAGTACCGGGACAGCTGAAGCTTTCTTT
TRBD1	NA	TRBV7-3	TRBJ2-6	CASSKGQGDGANVLTF	TGTGCCAGCAGCAAGGGACAGGGCGATGGGGCCAACGTCCTGACTTTC
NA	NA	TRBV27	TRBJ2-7	CASSLGGRYEQYF	TGTGCCAGCAGTTTGGGGGGCAGGTACGAGCAGTACTTC
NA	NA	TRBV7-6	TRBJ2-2	CASSLAQGGPFRGELFF	TGTGCCAGCAGCTTAGCTCAGGGGGGACCGTTCCGCGGGGAGCTGTTTTTT
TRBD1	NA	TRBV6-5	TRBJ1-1	CASSYQGASEAFF	TGTGCCAGCAGTTATCAGGGGGCCTCAGAAGCTTTCTTT
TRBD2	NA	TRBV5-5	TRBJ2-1	CASSLGRTRTYNEQFF	TGTGCCAGCAGCTTGGGGAGGACTAGGACCTACAATGAGCAGTTCTTC
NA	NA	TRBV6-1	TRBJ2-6	CATRVVVSGANVLTF	TGTGCCACCCGGGTTGTGGTCTCTGGGGCCAACGTCCTGACTTTC
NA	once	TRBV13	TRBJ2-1	CASSLWGDEQFF	TGTGCCAGCAGCTTATGGGGGGATGAGCAGTTCTTC
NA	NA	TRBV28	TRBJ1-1	CASSSPNKRGPFLRTEAFF	TGTGCCAGCAGTTCGCCCAACAAAAGGGGTCCCTTCCTGAGGACTGAAGCTTTCTTT